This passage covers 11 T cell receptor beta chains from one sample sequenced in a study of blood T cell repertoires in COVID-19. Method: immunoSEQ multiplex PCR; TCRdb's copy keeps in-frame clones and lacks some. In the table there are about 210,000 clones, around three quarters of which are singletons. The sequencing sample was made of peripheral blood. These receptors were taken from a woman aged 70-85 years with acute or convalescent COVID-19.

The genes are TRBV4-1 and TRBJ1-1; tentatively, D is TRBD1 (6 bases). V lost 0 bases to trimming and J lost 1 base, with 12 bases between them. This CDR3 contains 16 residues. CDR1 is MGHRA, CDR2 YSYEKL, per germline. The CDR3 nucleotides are TGCGCCAGCAGCCAAGATATGAGACAGGCGAACACTGAAGCTTTCTTT. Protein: CASSQDMRQANTEAFF.

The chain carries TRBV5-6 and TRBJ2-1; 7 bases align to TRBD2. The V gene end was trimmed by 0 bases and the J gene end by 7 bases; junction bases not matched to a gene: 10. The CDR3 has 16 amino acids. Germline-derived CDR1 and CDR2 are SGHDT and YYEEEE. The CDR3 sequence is CASSLGIGTKKNEQFF. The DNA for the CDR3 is TGTGCCAGCAGCTTGGGAATCGGGACTAAGAAAAATGAGCAGTTCTTC.

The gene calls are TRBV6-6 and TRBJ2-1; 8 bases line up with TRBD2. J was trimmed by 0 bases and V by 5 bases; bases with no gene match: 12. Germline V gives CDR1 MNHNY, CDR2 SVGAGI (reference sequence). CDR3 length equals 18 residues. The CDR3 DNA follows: TGTGCCAGCAGTCCCCGGGGACTAGGGGGGAACTCCTACAATGAGCAGTTCTTC. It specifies CASSPRGLGGNSYNEQFF.

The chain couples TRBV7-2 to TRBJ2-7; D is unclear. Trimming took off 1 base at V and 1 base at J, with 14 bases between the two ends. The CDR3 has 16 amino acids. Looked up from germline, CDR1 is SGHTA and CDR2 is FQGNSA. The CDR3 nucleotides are TGTACCAGCAGCTTAGTGGGCTGGATTCCTTCCTACGAGCAGTACTTC. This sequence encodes CTSSLVGWIPSYEQYF.

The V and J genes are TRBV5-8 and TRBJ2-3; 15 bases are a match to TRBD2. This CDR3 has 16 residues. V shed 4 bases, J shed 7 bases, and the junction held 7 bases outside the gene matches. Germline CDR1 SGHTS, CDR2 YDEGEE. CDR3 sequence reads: CASSDPGTSGGYTQYF. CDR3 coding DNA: TGTGCCAGCAGCGATCCCGGGACTAGCGGGGGGTATACGCAGTATTTT. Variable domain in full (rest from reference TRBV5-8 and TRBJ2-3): EAGVTQSPTHLIKTRGQQATLRCSPISGHTSVYWYQQALGLGLQFLLWYDEGEERNRGNFPPRFSGRQFPNYSSELNVNALELEDSALYLCASSDPGTSGGYTQYFGPGTRLTVL.

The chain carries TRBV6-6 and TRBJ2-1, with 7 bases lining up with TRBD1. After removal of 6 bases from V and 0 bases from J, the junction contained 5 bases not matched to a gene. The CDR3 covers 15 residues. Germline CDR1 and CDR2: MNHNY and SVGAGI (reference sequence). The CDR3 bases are TGTGCCAGCAGCGAGGGACAGCCCTCCTACAATGAGCAGTTCTTC. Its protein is CASSEGQPSYNEQFF.

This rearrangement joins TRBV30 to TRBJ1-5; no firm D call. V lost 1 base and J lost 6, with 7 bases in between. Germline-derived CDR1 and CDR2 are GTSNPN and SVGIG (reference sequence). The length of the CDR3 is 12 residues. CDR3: CAWSDGRQPQHF. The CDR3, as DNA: TGTGCCTGGAGTGACGGTCGTCAGCCCCAGCATTTT. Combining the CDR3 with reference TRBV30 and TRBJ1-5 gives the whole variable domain SQTIHQWPATLVQPVGSPLSLECTVEGTSNPNLYWYRQAAGRGLQLLFYSVGIGQISSEVPQNLSASRPQDRQFILSSKKLLLSDSGFYLCAWSDGRQPQHFGDGTRLSIL.

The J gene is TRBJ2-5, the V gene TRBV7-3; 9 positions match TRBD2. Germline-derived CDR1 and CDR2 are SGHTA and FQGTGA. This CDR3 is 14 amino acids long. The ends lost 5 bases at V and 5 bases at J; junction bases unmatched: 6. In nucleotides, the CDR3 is TGTGCCAGCAGCCCGGGACTAGCAGGGGAGACCCAGTACTTC. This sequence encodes CASSPGLAGETQYF.

The CDR3 loop reads CASSDSAVAAGEQYF. In nucleotides, the CDR3 is TGTGCCAGCAGTGACTCGGCGGTGGCGGCGGGGGAGCAGTACTTC. J is TRBJ2-7 and V is TRBV25-1; D perhaps matches TRBD2 (6 bases). CDR3 length: 15 residues. Germline-derived CDR1 and CDR2 are MGHDK and SYGVNS. Trimming pared 3 bases from V and 7 bases from J, leaving 19 bases between.

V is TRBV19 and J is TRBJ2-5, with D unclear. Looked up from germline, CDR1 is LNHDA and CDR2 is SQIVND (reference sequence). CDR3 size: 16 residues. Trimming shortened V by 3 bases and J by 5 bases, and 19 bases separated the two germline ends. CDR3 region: CASSINSNSPRETQYF. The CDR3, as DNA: TGTGCCAGTAGTATTAACTCGAACAGCCCTCGGGAGACCCAGTACTTC.

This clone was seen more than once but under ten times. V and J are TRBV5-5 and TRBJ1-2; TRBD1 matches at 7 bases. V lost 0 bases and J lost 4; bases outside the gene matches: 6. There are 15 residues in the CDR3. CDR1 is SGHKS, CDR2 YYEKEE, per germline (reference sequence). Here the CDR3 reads CASSLESGGVYGYTF. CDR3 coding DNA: TGTGCCAGCAGCTTGGAATCAGGGGGTGTCTATGGCTACACCTTC.